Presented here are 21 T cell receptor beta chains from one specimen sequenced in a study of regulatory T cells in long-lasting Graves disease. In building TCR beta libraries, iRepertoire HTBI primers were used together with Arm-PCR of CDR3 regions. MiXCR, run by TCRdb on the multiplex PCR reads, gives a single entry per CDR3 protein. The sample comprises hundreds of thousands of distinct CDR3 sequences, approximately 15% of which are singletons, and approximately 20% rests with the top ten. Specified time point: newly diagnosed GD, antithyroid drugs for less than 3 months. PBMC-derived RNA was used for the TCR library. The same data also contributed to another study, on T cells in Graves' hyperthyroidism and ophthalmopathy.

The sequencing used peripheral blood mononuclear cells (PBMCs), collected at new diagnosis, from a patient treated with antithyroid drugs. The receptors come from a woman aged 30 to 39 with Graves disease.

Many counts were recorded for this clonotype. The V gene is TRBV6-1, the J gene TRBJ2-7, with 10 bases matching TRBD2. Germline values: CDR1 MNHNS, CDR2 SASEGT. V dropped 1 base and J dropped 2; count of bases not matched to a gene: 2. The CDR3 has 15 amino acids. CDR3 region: CASSEESGRAYEQYF. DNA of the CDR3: TGTGCCAGCAGTGAAGAGAGCGGGAGGGCCTACGAGCAGTACTTC.

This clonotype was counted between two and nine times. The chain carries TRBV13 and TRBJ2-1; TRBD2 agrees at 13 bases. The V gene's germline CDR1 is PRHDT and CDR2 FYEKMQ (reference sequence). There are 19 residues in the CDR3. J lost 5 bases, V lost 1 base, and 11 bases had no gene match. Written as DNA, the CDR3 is TGTGCCAGCAGCTTAGACGGACTAGCGGGAGACACCCGGGACAATGAGCAGTTCTTC. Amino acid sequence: CASSLDGLAGDTRDNEQFF.

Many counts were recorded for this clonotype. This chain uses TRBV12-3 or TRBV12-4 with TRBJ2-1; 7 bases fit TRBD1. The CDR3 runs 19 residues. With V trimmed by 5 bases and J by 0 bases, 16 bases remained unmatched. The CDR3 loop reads CASSPIGGSRQGSYNEQFF. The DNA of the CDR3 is TGTGCCAGCAGTCCCATAGGCGGATCGCGACAGGGCTCCTACAATGAGCAGTTCTTC.

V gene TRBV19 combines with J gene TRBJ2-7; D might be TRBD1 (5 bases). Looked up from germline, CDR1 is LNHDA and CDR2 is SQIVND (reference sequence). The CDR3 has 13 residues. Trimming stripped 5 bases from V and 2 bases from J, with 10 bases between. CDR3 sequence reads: CASSEPGPYEQYF. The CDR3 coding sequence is TGTGCCAGTAGTGAGCCAGGGCCCTACGAGCAGTACTTC.

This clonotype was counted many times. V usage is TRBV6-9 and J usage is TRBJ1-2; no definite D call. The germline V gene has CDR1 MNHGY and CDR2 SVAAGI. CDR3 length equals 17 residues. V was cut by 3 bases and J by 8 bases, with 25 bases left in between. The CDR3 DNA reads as TGTGCCAGCAGTTACACCGAGGTGGCGGCGCCGGGGAAAGGCTACACCTTC. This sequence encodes CASSYTEVAAPGKGYTF.

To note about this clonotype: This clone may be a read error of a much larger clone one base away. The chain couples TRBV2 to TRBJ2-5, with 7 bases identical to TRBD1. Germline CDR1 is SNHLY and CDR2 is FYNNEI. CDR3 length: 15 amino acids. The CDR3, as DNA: TGTGCCAGCAGAGACATGGGGACAGCACAAGGGACCCAGTACTTC. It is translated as CASRDMGTAQGTQYF.

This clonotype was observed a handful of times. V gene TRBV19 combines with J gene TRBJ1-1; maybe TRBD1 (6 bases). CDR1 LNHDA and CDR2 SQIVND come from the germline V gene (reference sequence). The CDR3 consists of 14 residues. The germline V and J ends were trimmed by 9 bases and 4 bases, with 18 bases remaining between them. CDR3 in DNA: TGTGCCAGCAGGGGCCCGGGCGAGGGCACTGAAGCTTTCTTT. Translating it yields CASRGPGEGTEAFF.

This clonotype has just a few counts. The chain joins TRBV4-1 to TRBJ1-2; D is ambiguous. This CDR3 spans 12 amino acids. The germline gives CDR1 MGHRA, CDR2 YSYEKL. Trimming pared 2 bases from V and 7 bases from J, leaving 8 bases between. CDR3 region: CASSQNGFGYTF. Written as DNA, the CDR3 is TGCGCCAGCAGCCAAAACGGGTTTGGCTACACCTTC.

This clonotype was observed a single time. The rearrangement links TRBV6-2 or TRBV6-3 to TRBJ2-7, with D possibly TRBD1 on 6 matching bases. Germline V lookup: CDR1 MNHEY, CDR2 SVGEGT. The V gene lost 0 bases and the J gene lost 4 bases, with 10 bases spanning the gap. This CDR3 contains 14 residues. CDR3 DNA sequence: TGTGCCAGCAGTTACTCGGCAGGGGAGTACGAGCAGTACTTC. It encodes CASSYSAGEYEQYF.

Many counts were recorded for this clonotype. The CDR3 DNA follows: TGTGCCAGCCAGGGGGCTGGCTATGGCTACACCTTC. Amino acids: CASQGAGYGYTF. The chain carries TRBV12-3 or TRBV12-4 and TRBJ1-2, with 8 bases fitting TRBD1. Trimming at V came to 8 bases and at J to 4 bases, leaving 3 bases not matched to a gene. This CDR3 has 12 amino acids.

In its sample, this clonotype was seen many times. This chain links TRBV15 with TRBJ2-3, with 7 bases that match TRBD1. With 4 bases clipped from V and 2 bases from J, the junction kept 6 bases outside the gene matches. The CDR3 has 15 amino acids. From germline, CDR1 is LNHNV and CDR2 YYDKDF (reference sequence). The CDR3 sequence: CATSTTGQVTDTQYF. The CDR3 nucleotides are TGTGCCACCAGCACAACCGGACAGGTCACAGATACGCAGTATTTT.

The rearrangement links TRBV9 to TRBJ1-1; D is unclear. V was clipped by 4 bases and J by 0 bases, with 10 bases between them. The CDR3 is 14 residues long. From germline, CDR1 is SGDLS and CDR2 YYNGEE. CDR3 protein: CASSLVVMNTEAFF. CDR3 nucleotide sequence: TGTGCCAGCAGCTTGGTCGTTATGAACACTGAAGCTTTCTTT.

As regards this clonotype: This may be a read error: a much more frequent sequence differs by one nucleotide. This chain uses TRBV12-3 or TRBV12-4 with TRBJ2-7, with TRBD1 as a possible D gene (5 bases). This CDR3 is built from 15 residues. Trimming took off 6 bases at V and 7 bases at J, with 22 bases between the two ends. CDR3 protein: CASSPPGLRYNEQYF. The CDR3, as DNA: TGTGCCAGCAGCCCACCAGGGTTGAGGTACAATGAGCAGTACTTC.

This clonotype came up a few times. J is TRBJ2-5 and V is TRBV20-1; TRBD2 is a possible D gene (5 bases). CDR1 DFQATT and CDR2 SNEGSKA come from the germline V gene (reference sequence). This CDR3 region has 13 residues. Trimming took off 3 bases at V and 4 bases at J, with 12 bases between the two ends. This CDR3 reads CSASTRGLETQYF. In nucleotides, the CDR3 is TGCAGTGCTAGTACCAGAGGGTTAGAGACCCAGTACTTC.

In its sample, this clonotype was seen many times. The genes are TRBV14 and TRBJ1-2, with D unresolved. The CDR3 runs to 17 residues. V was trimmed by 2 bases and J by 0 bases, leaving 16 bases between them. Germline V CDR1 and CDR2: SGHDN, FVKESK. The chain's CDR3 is CASSQRVHSLANYGYTF. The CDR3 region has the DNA TGTGCCAGCAGCCAACGGGTTCACAGTCTCGCTAACTATGGCTACACCTTC.

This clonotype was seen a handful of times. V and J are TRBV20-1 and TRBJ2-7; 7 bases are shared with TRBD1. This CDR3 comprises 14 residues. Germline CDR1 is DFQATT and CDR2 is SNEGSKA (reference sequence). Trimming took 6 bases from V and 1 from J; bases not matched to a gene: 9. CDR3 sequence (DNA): TGCAGTGCACAAACCGGGACAGCTTCCTACGAGCAGTACTTC. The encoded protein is CSAQTGTASYEQYF.

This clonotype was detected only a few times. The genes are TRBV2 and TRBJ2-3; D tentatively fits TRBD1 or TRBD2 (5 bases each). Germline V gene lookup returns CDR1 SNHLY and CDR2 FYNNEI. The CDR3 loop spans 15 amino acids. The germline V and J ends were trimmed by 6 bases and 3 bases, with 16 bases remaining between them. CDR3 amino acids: CASRARGLGTDTQYF. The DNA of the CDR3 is TGTGCCAGCAGGGCGAGGGGATTGGGAACAGATACGCAGTATTTT.

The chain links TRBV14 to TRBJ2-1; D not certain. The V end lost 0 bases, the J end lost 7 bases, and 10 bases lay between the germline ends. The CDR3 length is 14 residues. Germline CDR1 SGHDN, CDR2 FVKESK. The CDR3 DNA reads TGTGCCAGCAGCCAAGATGGATCCGCTAATGAGCAGTTCTTC. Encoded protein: CASSQDGSANEQFF.

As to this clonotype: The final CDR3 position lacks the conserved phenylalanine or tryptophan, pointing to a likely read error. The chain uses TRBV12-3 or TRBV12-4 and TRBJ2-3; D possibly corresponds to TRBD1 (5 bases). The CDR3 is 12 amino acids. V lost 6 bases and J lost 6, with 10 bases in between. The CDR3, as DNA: TGTGCCAGCAGCCAGGGCTTGGATACGCAGTATCTT. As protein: CASSQGLDTQYL.

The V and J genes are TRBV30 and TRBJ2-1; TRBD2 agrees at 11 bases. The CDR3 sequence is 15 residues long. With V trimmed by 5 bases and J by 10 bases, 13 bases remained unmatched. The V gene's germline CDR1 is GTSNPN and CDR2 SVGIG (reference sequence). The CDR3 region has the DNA TGTGCCTGGGGCCCTCCGGGACTAGCGGCCGTAGAGCAGTTCTTC. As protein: CAWGPPGLAAVEQFF.

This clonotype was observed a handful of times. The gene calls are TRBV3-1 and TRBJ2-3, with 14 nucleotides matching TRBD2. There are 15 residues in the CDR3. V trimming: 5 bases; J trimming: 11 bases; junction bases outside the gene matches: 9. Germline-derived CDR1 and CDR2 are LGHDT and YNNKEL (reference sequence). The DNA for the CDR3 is TGTGCCAGCAGCTCTGGGACTAGCGGGAGTACGAGGCAGTATTTT. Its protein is CASSSGTSGSTRQYF.